This T cell receptor (beta chain) came from a study of beta chain features in type 1 diabetes. Study results and caveats: TCRB rearrangement may or may not be influenced by HLA type; here this remained unresolved. Patients showed naive, central memory and Treg TCRB repertoires that appeared more similar than those of healthy donors.

Investigators reverse transcribed all isolated RNA, so they sequenced expressed TCRB transcripts. An average of approximately 3.6 million reads was obtained for naive, central memory and regulatory T cell samples. Assay used: immunoSEQ multiplex PCR; TCRdb lists only in-frame clones, some missing. The sample has 620,000 or so clones; less than 20% are singletons. CD4+ cells of the naive, central memory, regulatory and stem cell-like memory types were sorted via CD45RO/CCR7/CD25/CD127/CD95/CD27. Germline trimming cut 3 bases from V and 2 bases from J; bases unmatched to any gene: 15. CDR3 length: 18 amino acids. Germline values: CDR1 LNHDA, CDR2 SQIVND (reference sequence). This clone has only a few counts. The antigen remains undetermined.

This chain connects TRBV19 to TRBJ2-5; 7 bases match TRBD2. Material for sequencing was naive CD4+ T cells from blood. This clonotype originated in a young man in good health. The CDR3 coding sequence is TGTGCCAGTAGTATCCCACGGAAACGGGACTATACACAAGAGACCCAGTACTTC. Amino acid sequence: CASSIPRKRDYTQETQYF.